This T cell receptor beta chain was observed in a study of T cell repertoires in cytomegalovirus infection. TCRdb reanalysed the reads using MiXCR and keeps one entry per CDR3 protein. Seen here are around 140,000 distinct CDR3 sequences, 5.5% to 7% observed once, and the top ten hold approximately 18%. There are a few counts of this clonotype. Germline loops: CDR1 KGHSH, CDR2 LQKENI. The CDR3 spans 15 residues. Losses at the gene ends were 5 bases for V and 3 bases for J; bases not matched to a gene: 7. The chain has TRBV18 and TRBJ1-5, with 7 bases aligning to TRBD1. The sequenced sample was PBMCs. The sequence came from a human donor in good health (CMV status not recorded). Some clones in this sample may be carry-over from other donors' samples. The CDR3 region has the DNA TGTGCCAGCTCATCCCCGGGACAGCTCAATCAGCCCCAGCATTTT. Encoded protein: CASSSPGQLNQPQHF.